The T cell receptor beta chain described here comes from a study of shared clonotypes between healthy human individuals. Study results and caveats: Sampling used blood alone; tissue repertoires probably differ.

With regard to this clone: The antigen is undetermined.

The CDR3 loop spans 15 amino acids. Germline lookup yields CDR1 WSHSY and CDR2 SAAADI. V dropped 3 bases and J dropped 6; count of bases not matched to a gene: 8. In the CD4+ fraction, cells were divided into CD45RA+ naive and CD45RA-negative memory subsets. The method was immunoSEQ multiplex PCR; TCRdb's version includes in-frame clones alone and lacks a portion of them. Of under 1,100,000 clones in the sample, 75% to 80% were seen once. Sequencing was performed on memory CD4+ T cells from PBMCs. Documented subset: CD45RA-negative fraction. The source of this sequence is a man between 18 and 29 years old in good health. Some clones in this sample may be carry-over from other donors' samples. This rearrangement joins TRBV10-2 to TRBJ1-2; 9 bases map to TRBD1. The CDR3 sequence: CASSDPTGGADGYTF. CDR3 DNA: TGCGCCAGCAGTGACCCCACAGGGGGCGCGGATGGCTACACCTTC.